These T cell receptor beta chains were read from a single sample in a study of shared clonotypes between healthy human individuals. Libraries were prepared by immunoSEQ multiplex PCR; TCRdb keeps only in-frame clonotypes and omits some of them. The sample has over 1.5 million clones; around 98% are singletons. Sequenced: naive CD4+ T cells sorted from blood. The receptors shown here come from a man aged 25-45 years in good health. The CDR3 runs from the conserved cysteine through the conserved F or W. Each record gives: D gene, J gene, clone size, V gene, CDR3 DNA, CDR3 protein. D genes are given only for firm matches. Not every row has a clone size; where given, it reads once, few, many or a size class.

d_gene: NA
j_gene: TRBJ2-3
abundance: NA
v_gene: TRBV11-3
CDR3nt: TGTGCCAGCAGCACCAGGGACCCAGATACGCAGTATTTT
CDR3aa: CASSTRDPDTQYF

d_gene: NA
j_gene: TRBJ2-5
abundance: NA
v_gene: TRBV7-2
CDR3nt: TGTGCCAGCAGCGCCCGAGAGACCCAGTACTTC
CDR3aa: CASSARETQYF

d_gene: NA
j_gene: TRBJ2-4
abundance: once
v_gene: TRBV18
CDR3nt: TGTGCCAGCTCACCGTACAGGGAAAACATTCAGTACTTC
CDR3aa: CASSPYRENIQYF

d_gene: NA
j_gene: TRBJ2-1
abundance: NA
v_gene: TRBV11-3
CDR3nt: TGTGCCAGCAGCTCCCGCAGGGCCGGGACTGAGCAGTTCTTC
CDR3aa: CASSSRRAGTEQFF

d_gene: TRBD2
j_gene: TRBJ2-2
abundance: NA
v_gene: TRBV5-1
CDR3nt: TGCGCCAGCAGCCTATCGACTAGCGGGAAGGTCACCGGGGAGCTGTTTTTT
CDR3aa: CASSLSTSGKVTGELFF

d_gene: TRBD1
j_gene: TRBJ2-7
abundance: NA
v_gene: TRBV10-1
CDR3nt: TGCGCCAGCAGTGGGAGGACAGGGTTTAGCGAGCAGTACTTC
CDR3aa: CASSGRTGFSEQYF

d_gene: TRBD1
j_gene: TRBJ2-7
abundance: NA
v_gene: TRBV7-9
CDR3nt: TGTGCCAGCAGCTCCACAGGGGGGATCTCCTACGAGCAGTACTTC
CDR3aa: CASSSTGGISYEQYF

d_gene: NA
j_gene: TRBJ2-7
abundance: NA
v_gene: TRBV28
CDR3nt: TGTGCCAGCAGTTCCCCGGGCAGCTCCTACGAGCAGTACTTC
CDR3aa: CASSSPGSSYEQYF

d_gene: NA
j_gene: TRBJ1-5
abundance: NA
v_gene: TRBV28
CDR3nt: TGTGCCAGCAGCGGTTGGACAGTTAGCAATCAGCCCCAGCATTTT
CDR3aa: CASSGWTVSNQPQHF

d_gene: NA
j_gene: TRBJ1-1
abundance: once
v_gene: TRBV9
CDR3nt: TGTGCCAGCAGCGTCCGTGGAGGTGCTGAAGCTTTCTTT
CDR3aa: CASSVRGGAEAFF

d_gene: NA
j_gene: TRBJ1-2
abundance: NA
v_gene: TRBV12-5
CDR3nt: TGTGCTAGTGGTCCGCCCGGACGTTCGAACTATGGCTACACCTTC
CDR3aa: CASGPPGRSNYGYTF

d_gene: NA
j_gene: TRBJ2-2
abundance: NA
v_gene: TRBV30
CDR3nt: TGTGCCTGGAGTGTACGATGGGGGGCCGAATATACCGGGGAGCTGTTTTTT
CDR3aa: CAWSVRWGAEYTGELFF

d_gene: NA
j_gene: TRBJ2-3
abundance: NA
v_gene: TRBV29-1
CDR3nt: TGCAGCGTTGAAAGTGGTAGGGGCCGTTCTAGCACAGATACGCAGTATTTT
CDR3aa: CSVESGRGRSSTDTQYF

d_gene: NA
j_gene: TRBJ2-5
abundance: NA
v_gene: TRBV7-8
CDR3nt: TGTGCCAGCAGCTTAAGGTGGCAAATCGGGGAGACCCAGTACTTC
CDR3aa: CASSLRWQIGETQYF

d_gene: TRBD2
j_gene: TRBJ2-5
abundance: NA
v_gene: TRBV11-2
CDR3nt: TGTGCCAGCAGCCGGACTAGCGGGGGGTTCGTACAAGAGACCCAGTACTTC
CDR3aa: CASSRTSGGFVQETQYF

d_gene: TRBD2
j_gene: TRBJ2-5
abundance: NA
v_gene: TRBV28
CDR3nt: TGTGCCAGCAGTTTCGCGAGCGGGAGGGCAGAGACCCAGTACTTC
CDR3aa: CASSFASGRAETQYF

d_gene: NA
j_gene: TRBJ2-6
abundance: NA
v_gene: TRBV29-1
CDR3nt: TGCAGCGTTTCCCAGGGCTTTCCAACTGGGGCCAACGTCCTGACTTTC
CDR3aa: CSVSQGFPTGANVLTF

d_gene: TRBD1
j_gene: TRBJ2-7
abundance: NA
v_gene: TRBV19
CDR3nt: TGTGCCAGTAGTATTTGGCAAGGACAGGGCGTCTCCTACGAGCAGTACTTC
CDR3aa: CASSIWQGQGVSYEQYF

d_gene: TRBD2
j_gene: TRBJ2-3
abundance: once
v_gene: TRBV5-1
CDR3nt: TGCGCCAGCAGCTTGCGGACTAGATCAGATACGCAGTATTTT
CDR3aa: CASSLRTRSDTQYF

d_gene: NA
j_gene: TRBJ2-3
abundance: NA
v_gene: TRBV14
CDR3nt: TGTGCCAGCAGCCAGACCGGACAGCTCCCCCATACGCAGTATTTT
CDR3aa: CASSQTGQLPHTQYF